These 2 T cell receptor beta chains share one sample of origin, sequenced in a study of T cell responses to AZD1222 COVID-19 vaccine. This table comes from immunoSEQ multiplex PCR, and its TCRdb copy is limited to in-frame clones, with some not included. The repertoire holds about 120,000 clones, approximately 83% seen once, with about 9% in the top ten. Here the sequenced sample was peripheral blood, taken on day 0 of AZD1222 vaccination. The source is an adult in good health.

The chain couples TRBV5-1 to TRBJ2-2, with D perhaps matching TRBD1 (6 bases). V was trimmed by 3 bases and J by 1 base, leaving 13 bases between them. Germline loops: CDR1 SGHRS, CDR2 YFSETQ. This CDR3 has 16 amino acids. CDR3 amino acids: CASSSTGTLNTGELFF. The CDR3 region has the DNA TGCGCCAGCAGCTCCACAGGGACCCTGAACACCGGGGAGCTGTTTTTT.

The chain carries TRBV6-1 and TRBJ1-4; 9 bases line up with TRBD1. The CDR3 loop spans 20 amino acids. Trimming removed 1 base from V and 7 bases from J; junction bases left unmatched: 19. Germline-derived CDR1 and CDR2 are MNHNS and SASEGT. The CDR3 DNA follows: TGTGCCAGCAGTGAAGTAAGGGTCAGTGCATTGGGGACAGGGCGTGAAAAACTGTTTTTT. It yields the protein CASSEVRVSALGTGREKLFF.